The rows below give T cell receptor beta chains drawn from one sample of a study of response to subunit inactivated influenza vaccine. Each CDR3 protein gets one entry after TCRdb re-called the RT-PCR reads with MiXCR. Of around 760,000 distinct CDR3 sequences in the sample, around 13% were seen once. Here the sequenced sample was PBMCs from blood, taken approximately 15 days before vaccination. The receptors stem from a man between 50 and 59 years old who received an inactivated influenza vaccine. Both conserved end residues are part of each CDR3. A D gene is named only where the DNA matches it firmly. Expanded clones are given a class, and other clones once, few, many or no size at all.

. TRBJ2-5 TRBV10-2 . CASMPEGGGETQYF TGCGCCAGCATGCCGGAGGGTGGAGGAGAGACCCAGTACTTC
. TRBJ1-6 TRBV7-8 TRBD1 CASSKSGTVNSPLHF TGTGCCAGCAGTAAAAGCGGGACAGTTAATTCACCCCTCCACTTT
. TRBJ1-2 TRBV29-1 TRBD1 CSVEGGQTNYGYTF TGCAGCGTTGAAGGGGGACAGACCAACTATGGCTACACCTTC
few TRBJ2-7 TRBV15 TRBD1 CATSTRGISYEQYF TGTGCCACCAGCACCAGGGGGATCTCCTACGAGCAGTACTTC
. TRBJ2-7 TRBV20-1 . CSARINREHEQYF TGCAGTGCTAGGATCAACAGGGAGCACGAGCAGTACTTC
few TRBJ1-1 TRBV24-1 . CATSDPRNGGTEAFF TGTGCCACCAGTGATCCTCGGAACGGGGGGACTGAAGCTTTCTTT
many TRBJ2-3 TRBV11-2 . CASSYPRDPGDTQYF TGTGCCAGCAGCTACCCGCGGGACCCTGGGGATACGCAGTATTTT
. TRBJ2-7 TRBV28 . CASNRNSAEQYF TGTGCCAGCAACCGAAATTCCGCCGAGCAGTACTTC
. TRBJ2-1 TRBV6-5 TRBD2 CASSYGGLASNEQFF TGTGCCAGCAGTTACGGTGGACTAGCGAGCAATGAGCAGTTCTTC
. TRBJ2-3 TRBV20-1 . CSANSAGGVGDTQYF TGCAGTGCTAATTCCGCCGGAGGGGTGGGAGATACGCAGTATTTT
. TRBJ2-5 TRBV12-3/TRBV12-4 . CASTPGTQETQYF TGTGCCAGCACCCCGGGAACCCAAGAGACCCAGTACTTC
. TRBJ2-7 TRBV6-2/TRBV6-3 TRBD2 CASSYRVGTSGRDEQYF TGTGCCAGCAGTTACAGAGTTGGGACTAGCGGGCGAGACGAGCAGTACTTC
. TRBJ2-7 TRBV10-3 . CAISGGNRANEQYF TGTGCCATCAGTGGAGGGAACAGGGCAAACGAGCAGTACTTC
. TRBJ1-1 TRBV12-3/TRBV12-4 . CASSLWGGSEAFF TGTGCCAGCAGTTTGTGGGGGGGCTCTGAAGCTTTCTTT
few TRBJ2-5 TRBV13 . CASSLKTGGEETQYF TGTGCCAGCAGCTTAAAAACGGGTGGCGAAGAGACCCAGTACTTC
few TRBJ1-1 TRBV7-9 . CASSPPRGNTEAFF TGTGCCAGCAGCCCCCCCCGGGGGAACACTGAAGCTTTCTTT
many TRBJ1-5 TRBV28 TRBD1 CASSLTRGGLGQPQHF TGTGCCAGCAGTTTGACCAGAGGGGGCTTAGGTCAGCCCCAGCATTTT
. TRBJ2-7 TRBV27 TRBD1 CASSQPRTGDYEQYF TGTGCCAGCAGTCAACCCAGGACAGGGGACTACGAGCAGTACTTC
. TRBJ2-1 TRBV5-1 . CASSLEDSFNEQFF TGCGCCAGCAGCTTGGAGGACAGCTTCAATGAGCAGTTCTTC
few TRBJ2-1 TRBV7-7 . CASSLAVFDGLAYNEQFF TGTGCCAGCAGCTTAGCGGTTTTTGATGGTCTAGCCTACAATGAGCAGTTCTTC
. TRBJ2-3 TRBV12-3/TRBV12-4 TRBD2 CASRGRRLAGDSDTQYF TGTGCCAGCAGGGGGAGAAGGCTAGCGGGGGATTCAGATACGCAGTATTTT
few TRBJ2-5 TRBV14 . CASSQARASTQYF TGTGCCAGCAGCCAAGCCCGGGCTAGCACCCAGTACTTC
few TRBJ1-1 TRBV4-1 . CASSPGTLTAFF TGCGCCAGCAGCCCCGGGACTCTGACAGCTTTCTTT
. TRBJ2-3 TRBV5-1 TRBD2 CASSLATGGTSDTQYF TGCGCCAGCAGCTTGGCCACGGGGGGGACTTCAGATACGCAGTATTTT
few TRBJ2-2 TRBV5-1 TRBD2 CASSSLRGGADTGELFF TGCGCCAGCAGCTCCCTCCGGGGGGGCGCCGACACCGGGGAGCTGTTTTTT
few TRBJ1-2 TRBV6-1 . CASSEGTYYGYTF TGTGCCAGCAGTGAAGGAACGTACTATGGCTACACCTTC
. TRBJ2-6 TRBV4-3 . CASSQAPFSPAGAGANVLTF TGCGCCAGCAGCCAAGCCCCATTTAGCCCCGCAGGGGCTGGGGCCAACGTCCTGACTTTC
few TRBJ2-1 TRBV5-1 TRBD1 CASSLGTGNLYNEQFF TGCGCCAGCAGCTTGGGGACAGGGAACTTGTACAATGAGCAGTTCTTC
few TRBJ1-2 TRBV28 . CASSLRGRQFGYGYTF TGTGCCAGCAGTTTACGGGGCCGCCAGTTTGGATATGGCTACACCTTC
many TRBJ2-3 TRBV10-3 . CAISGAVTDTQYF TGTGCCATCAGCGGGGCGGTCACAGATACGCAGTATTTT
many TRBJ1-5 TRBV6-5 TRBD1 CASSSQQGPGQPQHF TGTGCCAGCAGTTCCCAACAGGGGCCAGGTCAGCCCCAGCATTTT
once TRBJ2-5 TRBV20-1 TRBD1 CSAMDRGTGSWETQYF TGCAGTGCTATGGATCGGGGGACAGGTTCCTGGGAGACCCAGTACTTC
few TRBJ1-2 TRBV7-9 TRBD1 CASSPPGQDYGYTF TGTGCCAGCAGCCCACCGGGACAGGACTATGGCTACACCTTC
few TRBJ2-7 TRBV12-3/TRBV12-4 TRBD1 CASSLSRDRGVHEQYF TGTGCCAGCAGTTTATCGAGGGACAGGGGAGTCCACGAGCAGTACTTC
few TRBJ2-2 TRBV29-1 . CSVVSVVKGTGELFF TGCAGCGTTGTATCGGTAGTAAAGGGGACCGGGGAGCTGTTTTTT
. TRBJ2-2 TRBV7-2 TRBD2 CASSLVGGAEGGELFF TGTGCCAGCAGCTTAGTCGGGGGGGCCGAAGGCGGGGAGCTGTTTTTT
. TRBJ2-7 TRBV5-1 TRBD1 CASGRDSYEQYF TGCGCCAGCGGACGGGACAGCTACGAGCAGTACTTC
few TRBJ1-2 TRBV6-2/TRBV6-3 . CASTQGNYGYTF TGTGCCAGCACCCAGGGGAACTATGGCTACACCTTC
many TRBJ1-2 TRBV14 . CASSQEGAFRGYTF TGTGCCAGCAGCCAAGAGGGGGCCTTTAGGGGCTACACCTTC
. TRBJ1-2 TRBV7-3 TRBD1 CASSPRSTRQGGLVF TGTGCCAGCAGCCCAAGATCAACACGACAGGGAGGTCTGGTGTTC
. TRBJ2-6 TRBV20-1 . CSARTGTDGSGANVLTF TGCAGTGCTAGGACGGGTACCGACGGCTCTGGGGCCAACGTCCTGACTTTC